Listed here are 32 T cell receptor beta chains from one sample, sequenced in a study of CXCR3-negative and CXCR3-positive naive CD8 T cells. Through 5' RACE with UMI labels, the TRB cDNA libraries were prepared. TCRdb derives one entry per CDR3 protein from the 5' RACE reads, leaving out DNA. Listed are fewer than 95,000 distinct CDR3 sequences; approximately 1.5% falls within the top ten. Sequenced: naive CXCR3- CD8+ T cells from blood. Subset given: CD45RO-CCR7+CD27+CD95- naive CD8+ T cells lacking CXCR3 (TNR3-). The receptors were gathered from a human donor in good health. Some clones in this sample may be carry-over from other donors' samples.

The rearrangement uses TRBV13 and TRBJ1-5; the D call of TRBD1 rests on TCRdb alone, since no DNA is present to check it. Germline V gives CDR1 PRHDT, CDR2 FYEKMQ (reference sequence). This CDR3 is built from 14 residues. The CDR3 here is CASSPGTTGQPQHF.

The chain is built from TRBV7-6 and TRBJ2-1; TCRdb's D call, TRBD1, is unchecked because there is no DNA. Per the germline V gene, CDR1 is SGHVS and CDR2 is FNYEAQ. The CDR3 is made up of 15 amino acids. CDR3 region: CASSSQALVFNEQFF.

The genes are TRBV29-1 and TRBJ2-1; TCRdb indicates TRBD1, and absent DNA this call remains unverified. Germline loops: CDR1 SQVTM, CDR2 ANQGSEA. The CDR3 contains 13 residues. This chain's CDR3 is CSVEEGAGNEQFF.

The chain recombines TRBV4-1 with TRBJ2-7; TCRdb lists TRBD1, though no DNA is available to test this call. This CDR3 is 15 amino acids long. Germline CDR1 is MGHRA and CDR2 is YSYEKL. The CDR3: CASSQVTGGAYEQYF.

This chain links TRBV4-3 with TRBJ1-1. CDR1 is LGHNA and CDR2 is YSLEER in the germline V gene. The CDR3 runs 15 residues. The CDR3 sequence is CASSQEVNSNTEAFF.

V and J are TRBV2 and TRBJ2-1; TCRdb reports TRBD2, a call that lacks DNA to check it against. Per the germline V gene, CDR1 is SNHLY and CDR2 is FYNNEI. The CDR3 loop spans 18 amino acids. CDR3 region: CASSGPGGLAGPYNEQFF.

The genes are TRBV2 and TRBJ2-1. The CDR3 consists of 13 residues. CDR1 and CDR2 (germline): SNHLY, FYNNEI. The CDR3 protein is CASTVTDFNEQFF.

The CDR3 is CATSSEAQNTEAFF. J is TRBJ1-1 and V is TRBV15. The CDR3 spans 14 residues. CDR1 is LNHNV, CDR2 YYDKDF, per germline (reference sequence).

This chain joins TRBV7-9 and TRBJ2-7; absent DNA, TCRdb's TRBD2 call cannot be checked. The germline V gene has CDR1 SEHNR and CDR2 FQNEAQ (reference sequence). The CDR3 has 16 amino acids. The CDR3 here is CASSLWYGPALSVQYF.

The chain links TRBV28 to TRBJ2-1; TCRdb's D gene call, TRBD1, goes unchecked for lack of DNA. Germline lookup yields CDR1 MDHEN and CDR2 SYDVKM. The CDR3 spans 15 residues. The chain's CDR3 is CASTMGGSSYNEQFF.

The chain uses TRBV7-9 and TRBJ1-1. Germline V CDR1 and CDR2: SEHNR, FQNEAQ (reference sequence). This CDR3 has 15 residues. CDR3 sequence: CASSSGRRVNTEAFF.

The CDR3 spells CASSLGKADTQYF. The V call is TRBV12-3 or TRBV12-4, the J call TRBJ2-3. The CDR3 has 13 residues.

The rearrangement links TRBV12-3 or TRBV12-4 to TRBJ2-2. This CDR3 has 13 residues. This CDR3 reads CASNGLDTGELFF.

The rearrangement joins TRBV29-1 to TRBJ2-7. Germline V lookup: CDR1 SQVTM, CDR2 ANQGSEA. CDR3 length equals 11 residues. This CDR3 reads CSVEEAYEQYF.

The rearrangement joins TRBV7-8 to TRBJ2-3. CDR3 length: 12 amino acids. Germline V gene sequence: CDR1 SGHVS, CDR2 FQNEAQ. The CDR3 protein is CASSLGADTQYF.

V is TRBV5-1 and J is TRBJ2-7; the D gene TCRdb calls, TRBD1, cannot be checked with no DNA. The CDR3 consists of 13 residues. The germline gives CDR1 SGHRS, CDR2 YFSETQ. Here the CDR3 reads CASSLLGPYEQYF.

The CDR3 reads CSATSGSTDTQYF. The chain is built from TRBV29-1 and TRBJ2-3; TCRdb picks TRBD2, but there is no DNA to check that call. The CDR3 has 13 amino acids. The germline CDR1 and CDR2 sequences are SQVTM and ANQGSEA.

This rearrangement joins TRBV6-1 to TRBJ1-6. This CDR3 has 15 residues. Per germline, CDR1 MNHNS and CDR2 SASEGT. CDR3 sequence reads: CASSGLTDYNSPLHF.

V usage is TRBV29-1 and J usage is TRBJ2-1; the TRBD2 assignment by TCRdb is unverifiable without DNA. Germline V CDR1 and CDR2: SQVTM, ANQGSEA. CDR3 length: 15 residues. CDR3 amino acids: CSVPGRLAAYNEQFF.

This rearrangement joins TRBV29-1 to TRBJ1-3. Germline V gives CDR1 SQVTM, CDR2 ANQGSEA. The CDR3 loop spans 13 amino acids. CDR3 amino acids: CSVQGPSGNTIYF.

The CDR3: CASSLGTSGSEQFF. The chain recombines TRBV7-3 with TRBJ2-1; TCRdb proposes TRBD2, but this gene call is untestable without DNA. The germline V gene encodes CDR1 SGHTA and CDR2 FQGTGA. The CDR3 has 14 amino acids.

This chain joins TRBV7-6 and TRBJ2-7; TCRdb gives TRBD2 as the D gene, but with no DNA this cannot be confirmed. Germline CDR1 is SGHVS and CDR2 is FNYEAQ. The length of the CDR3 is 14 residues. CDR3 sequence: CASSAADYLGEQYF.

The chain uses TRBV7-9 and TRBJ2-2; the TRBD1 assignment by TCRdb is unverifiable without DNA. Germline CDR1 is SEHNR and CDR2 is FQNEAQ (reference sequence). This CDR3 is 13 amino acids long. CDR3 residues: CASGGQITGELFF.

The chain has TRBV10-3 and TRBJ1-1. The CDR3 spans 13 residues. Germline V gene sequence: CDR1 ENHRY, CDR2 SYGVKD. The CDR3 spells CAISEGTKPEAFF.

This chain connects TRBV28 to TRBJ2-2; TCRdb lists TRBD1, though no DNA is available to test this call. From germline, CDR1 is MDHEN and CDR2 SYDVKM. CDR3 length equals 16 residues. The CDR3 spells CASSFGAGEITGELFF.

This sequence joins TRBV28 and TRBJ1-6; TCRdb outputs TRBD1, but without DNA this stays unchecked. The CDR3 runs to 15 residues. Germline lookup yields CDR1 MDHEN and CDR2 SYDVKM. The CDR3 sequence: CASSSGTGMFGALHF.

V gene TRBV20-1 combines with J gene TRBJ2-7; TCRdb outputs TRBD1, but without DNA this stays unchecked. This CDR3 region has 13 residues. Germline loops: CDR1 DFQATT, CDR2 SNEGSKA (reference sequence). The CDR3 loop reads CSARDPFGGEQYF.

The V call is TRBV4-1, the J call TRBJ2-7; TCRdb designates TRBD2, a call that cannot be tested without DNA. Germline values: CDR1 MGHRA, CDR2 YSYEKL. The CDR3 has 14 residues. The CDR3 sequence is CASSFVGRDYEQYF.

The CDR3 reads CASSLMGLVYNEQFF. This chain links TRBV5-1 with TRBJ2-1; TCRdb indicates TRBD2, and absent DNA this call remains unverified. The germline gives CDR1 SGHRS, CDR2 YFSETQ. This CDR3 comprises 15 residues. The whole variable domain, filled in from reference TRBV5-1 and TRBJ2-1, reads KAGVTQTPRYLIKTRGQQVTLSCSPISGHRSVSWYQQTPGQGLQFLFEYFSETQRNKGNFPGRFSGRQFSNSRSEMNVSTLELGDSALYLCASSLMGLVYNEQFFGPGTRLTVL.

This chain joins TRBV24-1 and TRBJ2-3; the D gene TCRdb calls, TRBD1, cannot be checked with no DNA. The CDR3 runs to 14 residues. CDR1 KGHDR and CDR2 SFDVKD come from the germline V gene. CDR3: CATSPRDRADTQYF.

The rearrangement uses TRBV7-9 and TRBJ2-3; lacking DNA, the TRBD2 call made by TCRdb goes unchecked. Germline CDR1 is SEHNR and CDR2 is FQNEAQ (reference sequence). CDR3 length equals 16 residues. The CDR3 protein is CASSPLAGANTDTQYF.

The V call is TRBV3-1, the J call TRBJ2-7; TCRdb reports TRBD1, a call that lacks DNA to check it against. Germline V gives CDR1 LGHDT, CDR2 YNNKEL (reference sequence). This CDR3 comprises 14 residues. CDR3 amino acids: CASSQGDRSDEQYF.